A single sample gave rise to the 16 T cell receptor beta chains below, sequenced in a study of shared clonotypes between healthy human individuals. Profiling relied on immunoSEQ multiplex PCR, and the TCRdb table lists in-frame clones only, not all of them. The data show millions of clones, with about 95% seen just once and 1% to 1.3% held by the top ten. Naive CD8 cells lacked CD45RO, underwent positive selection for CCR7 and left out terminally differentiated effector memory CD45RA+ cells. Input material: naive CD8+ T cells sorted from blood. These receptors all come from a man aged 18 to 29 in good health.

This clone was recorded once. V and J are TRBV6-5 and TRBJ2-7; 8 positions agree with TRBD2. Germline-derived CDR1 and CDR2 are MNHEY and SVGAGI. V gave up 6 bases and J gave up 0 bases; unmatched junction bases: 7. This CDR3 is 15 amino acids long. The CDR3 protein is CASSPGSGSSYEQYF. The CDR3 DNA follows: TGTGCCAGCAGCCCCGGGAGCGGGAGCTCCTACGAGCAGTACTTC.

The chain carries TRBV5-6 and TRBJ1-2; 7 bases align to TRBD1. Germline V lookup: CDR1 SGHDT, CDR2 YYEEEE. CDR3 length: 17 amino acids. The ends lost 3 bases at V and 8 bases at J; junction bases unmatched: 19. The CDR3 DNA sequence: TGTGCCAGCAGCTCTTGGAACGATGGACAGGCTTCGAGGGGCTACACCTTC. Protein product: CASSSWNDGQASRGYTF.

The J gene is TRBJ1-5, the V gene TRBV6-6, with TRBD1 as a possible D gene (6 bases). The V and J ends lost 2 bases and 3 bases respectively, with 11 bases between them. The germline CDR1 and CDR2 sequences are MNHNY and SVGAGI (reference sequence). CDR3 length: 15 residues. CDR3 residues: CASSYAGQSNQPQHF. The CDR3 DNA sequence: TGTGCCAGCAGTTACGCCGGACAGTCCAATCAGCCCCAGCATTTT.

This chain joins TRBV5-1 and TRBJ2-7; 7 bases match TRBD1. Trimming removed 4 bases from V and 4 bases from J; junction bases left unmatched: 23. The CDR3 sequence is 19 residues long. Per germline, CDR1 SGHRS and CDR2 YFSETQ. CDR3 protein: CASSPPSRDSFRVGYEQYF. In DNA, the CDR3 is TGCGCCAGCAGCCCCCCGAGTCGGGACAGTTTTAGAGTCGGATACGAGCAGTACTTC.

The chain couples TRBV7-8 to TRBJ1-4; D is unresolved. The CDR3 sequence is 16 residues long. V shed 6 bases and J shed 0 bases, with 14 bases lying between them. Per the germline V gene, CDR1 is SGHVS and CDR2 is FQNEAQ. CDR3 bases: TGTGCCAGCAGTTCAAACCCCACCACAACTAATGAAAAACTGTTTTTT. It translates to CASSSNPTTTNEKLFF.

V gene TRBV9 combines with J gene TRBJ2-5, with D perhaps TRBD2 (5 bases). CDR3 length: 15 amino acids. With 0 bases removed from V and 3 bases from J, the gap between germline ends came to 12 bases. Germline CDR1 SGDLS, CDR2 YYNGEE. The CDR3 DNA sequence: TGTGCCAGCAGCGTAGAGGTCGGGGTAAAAGAGACCCAGTACTTC. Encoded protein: CASSVEVGVKETQYF. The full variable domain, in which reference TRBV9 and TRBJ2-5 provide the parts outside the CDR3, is DSGVTQTPKHLITATGQRVTLRCSPRSGDLSVYWYQQSLDQGLQFLIQYYNGEERAKGNILERFSAQQFPDLHSELNLSSLELGDSALYFCASSVEVGVKETQYFGPGTRLLVL.

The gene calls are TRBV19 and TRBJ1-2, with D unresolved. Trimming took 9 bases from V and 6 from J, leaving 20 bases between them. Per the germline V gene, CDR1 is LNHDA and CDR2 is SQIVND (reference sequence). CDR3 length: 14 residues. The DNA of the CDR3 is TGTGCCAGCAGTGGTGAGTGGCTCGTCGATGGCTACACCTTC. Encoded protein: CASSGEWLVDGYTF.

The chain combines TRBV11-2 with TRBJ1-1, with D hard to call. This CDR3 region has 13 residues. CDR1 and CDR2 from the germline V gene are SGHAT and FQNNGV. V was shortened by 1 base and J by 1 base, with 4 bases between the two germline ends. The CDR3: CASSLVENTEAFF. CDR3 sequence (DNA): TGTGCCAGCAGCTTAGTGGAGAACACTGAAGCTTTCTTT. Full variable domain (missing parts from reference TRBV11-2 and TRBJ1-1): EAGVAQSPRYKIIEKRQSVAFWCNPISGHATLYWYQQILGQGPKLLIQFQNNGVVDDSQLPKDRFSAERLKGVDSTLKIQPAKLEDSAVYLCASSLVENTEAFFGQGTRLTVV.

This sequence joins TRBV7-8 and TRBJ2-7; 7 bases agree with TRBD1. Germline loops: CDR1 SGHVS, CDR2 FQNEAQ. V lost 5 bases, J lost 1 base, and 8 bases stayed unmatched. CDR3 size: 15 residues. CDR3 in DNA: TGTGCCAGCAGCCTACCCGGGACAGAGTCCTACGAGCAGTACTTC. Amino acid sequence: CASSLPGTESYEQYF. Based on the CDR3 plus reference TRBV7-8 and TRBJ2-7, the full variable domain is GAGVSQSPRYKVAKRGQDVALRCDPISGHVSLFWYQQALGQGPEFLTYFQNEAQLDKSGLPSDRFFAERPEGSVSTLKIQRTQQEDSAVYLCASSLPGTESYEQYFGPGTRLTVT.

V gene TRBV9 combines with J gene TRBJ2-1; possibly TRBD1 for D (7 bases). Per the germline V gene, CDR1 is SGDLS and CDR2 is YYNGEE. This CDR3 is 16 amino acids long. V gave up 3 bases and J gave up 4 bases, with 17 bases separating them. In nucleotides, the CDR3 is TGTGCCAGCAGCGCCGGTCCCAGGGGGGTTTACAATGAGCAGTTCTTC. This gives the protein CASSAGPRGVYNEQFF.

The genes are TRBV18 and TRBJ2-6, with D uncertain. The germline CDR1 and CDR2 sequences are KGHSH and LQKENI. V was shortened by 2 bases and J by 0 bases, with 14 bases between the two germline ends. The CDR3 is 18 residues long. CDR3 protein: CASSPIKLLPSGANVLTF. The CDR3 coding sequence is TGTGCCAGCTCACCAATAAAATTACTACCCTCTGGGGCCAACGTCCTGACTTTC.

The chain's CDR3 is CASSPRGPSYEQYF. The CDR3 DNA reads as TGTGCCAGCAGCCCCCGGGGCCCGTCCTACGAGCAGTACTTC. The chain links TRBV14 to TRBJ2-7; D tentatively fits TRBD1 or TRBD2 (5 bases each). The CDR3 sequence is 14 residues long. The germline CDR1 and CDR2 sequences are SGHDN and FVKESK. Trimming took off 4 bases at V and 1 base at J, with 11 bases between the two ends.

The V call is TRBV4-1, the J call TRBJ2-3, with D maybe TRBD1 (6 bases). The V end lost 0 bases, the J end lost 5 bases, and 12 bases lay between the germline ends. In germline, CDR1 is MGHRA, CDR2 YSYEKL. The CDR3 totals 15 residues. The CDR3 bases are TGCGCCAGCAGCCAAGAGGGGGCAGGGATAGATACGCAGTATTTT. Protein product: CASSQEGAGIDTQYF.

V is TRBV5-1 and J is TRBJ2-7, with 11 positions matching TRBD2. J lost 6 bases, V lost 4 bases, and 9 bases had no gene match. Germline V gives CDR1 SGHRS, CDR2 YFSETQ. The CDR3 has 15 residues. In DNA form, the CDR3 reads TGCGCCAGCAGCGCTACTAGCGGGAGTCGCGCCGAGCAGTACTTC. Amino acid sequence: CASSATSGSRAEQYF.

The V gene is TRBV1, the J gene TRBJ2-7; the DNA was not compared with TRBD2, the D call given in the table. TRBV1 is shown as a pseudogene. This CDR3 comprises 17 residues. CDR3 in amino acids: CTSSQALAGDVSYEQYF. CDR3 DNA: TGCACCAGCAGCCAAGCGCTAGCGGGAGACGTGTCCTACGAGCAGTACTTC.

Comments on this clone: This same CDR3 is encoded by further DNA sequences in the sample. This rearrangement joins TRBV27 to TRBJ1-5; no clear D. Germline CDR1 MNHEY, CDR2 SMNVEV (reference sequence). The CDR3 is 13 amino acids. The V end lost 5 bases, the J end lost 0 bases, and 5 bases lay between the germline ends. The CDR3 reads CASSPDSNQPQHF. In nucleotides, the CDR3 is TGTGCCAGCAGTCCAGATAGCAATCAGCCCCAGCATTTT.